The 7 T cell receptor beta chains below all came from one sample that was sequenced in a study of human thymus T cells. The table came from immunoSEQ multiplex PCR; TCRdb's copy has only in-frame clones and leaves some out. Found here are about 60,000 clones, nearly 95% of them singletons; the top ten hold 5.5% to 7%. Sequenced material: blood. The receptor set was obtained from a boy under three years old with a congenital heart defect but otherwise immunologically healthy.

The chain joins TRBV25-1 to TRBJ1-1; a weak D match, TRBD1 (6 bases). This CDR3 region has 18 residues. Germline V CDR1 and CDR2: MGHDK, SYGVNS. V lost 2 bases, J lost 2 bases, and 21 bases lay in between. The CDR3 nucleotides are TGTGCCAGCAGTGAAGAACCCTGCAGACAGGAATTAAACACTGAAGCTTTCTTT. Residues: CASSEEPCRQELNTEAFF.

The gene calls are TRBV12-5 and TRBJ2-1, with 10 bases identical to TRBD2. The J segment lost 7 bases and the V segment lost 3 bases, leaving 21 bases of the junction unmatched. The germline gives CDR1 LGHNT, CDR2 FRNRAP. This CDR3 comprises 20 residues. As DNA, the CDR3 is TGTGCTAGTGGTTTTTGGGGACTAGCGAGGGACGCAGCGGTCGGGAATGAGCAGTTCTTC. As protein: CASGFWGLARDAAVGNEQFF.

The chain is built from TRBV28 and TRBJ2-1, with a tentative D call TRBD2 (6 bases). CDR3 length equals 15 residues. Germline-derived CDR1 and CDR2 are MDHEN and SYDVKM. V gave up 6 bases and J gave up 5 bases, with 17 bases separating them. The CDR3 coding sequence is TGTGCCAGCAGCCCTGGCGGACTACCTAACAATGAGCAGTTCTTC. This codes for CASSPGGLPNNEQFF.

The chain couples TRBV11-3 to TRBJ2-7, with D possibly being TRBD1 (5 bases). The germline gives CDR1 SGHNT, CDR2 YENEEA. V lost 5 bases and J 12 bases, leaving 20 bases between the germline ends. The CDR3 totals 13 residues. Here the CDR3 DNA reads TGTGCCAGCAGCCCCCCGACCTCAGGGCTAAGGTACTTC. As protein: CASSPPTSGLRYF.

The V gene is TRBV7-8, the J gene TRBJ1-2, with no clear D. This CDR3 comprises 14 residues. Trimming stripped 1 base from V and 0 bases from J, with 6 bases between. Germline V gene lookup returns CDR1 SGHVS and CDR2 FQNEAQ. As DNA, the CDR3 is TGTGCCAGCAGCTTAGACAGTCCTAACTATGGCTACACCTTC. It yields the protein CASSLDSPNYGYTF.

The chain joins TRBV5-1 to TRBJ1-6; 7 bases line up with TRBD1. Germline V lookup: CDR1 SGHRS, CDR2 YFSETQ. The ends lost 4 bases at V and 15 bases at J; junction bases unmatched: 7. CDR3 length: 12 residues. This CDR3 reads CASSQDRRLLHF. The DNA for the CDR3 is TGCGCCAGCAGCCAGGACAGGCGACTCCTCCACTTT.

The chain joins TRBV7-6 to TRBJ2-7; D may correspond to TRBD1 or TRBD2 (7 bases each). The V end lost 5 bases, the J end lost 3 bases, and 17 bases lay between the germline ends. Per the germline V gene, CDR1 is SGHVS and CDR2 is FNYEAQ. The CDR3 is 15 amino acids. For the CDR3, the DNA is TGTGCCAGCAGCCCCGGACTAGGGGGCTTCTACGAGCAGTACTTC. Its protein is CASSPGLGGFYEQYF.